This T cell receptor (beta chain) was documented in a study of blood T cells in healthy people across ages. Overall study findings and caveats: Diversity estimates from one million T cells were considered underestimates.

The CDR3 has 13 residues. Germline V gives CDR1 SGHDT, CDR2 YYEEEE. V lost 6 bases to trimming and J lost 5 bases, with 15 bases between them. Using a J-beta primer mix together with a sample-barcoded 5' primer, a second PCR was run for roughly 6 to 12 cycles. TCRdb re-called the 5' RACE reads through MiXCR, storing one row per CDR3 protein. The table records about 1,500,000 distinct CDR3 sequences, roughly 27% of them present only once. A few counts support this clonotype. Its specificity is unknown. The rearrangement joins TRBV5-6 to TRBJ2-7, with D perhaps TRBD2 (6 bases). Sequencing was performed on blood. The receptor comes from a woman younger than 45 in good health. The CDR3 nucleotides are TGTGCCAGCAACATCGGGAGTCTCGACGAGCAGTACTTC. As protein: CASNIGSLDEQYF.